The text below deals with one T cell receptor (beta chain). Per the original data handling: For nucleated cells, counts were estimated from reference gene primer amplification. TCRdb keeps only in-frame clones here, not all; method: immunoSEQ multiplex PCR. V and J calls and clone size come straight from that table; D and trimming were deduced from the DNA. This table has over 85,000 clones, more than 75% appearing once. The sample comes from a study of blood T cell repertoires in COVID-19. Study background: Acute and convalescent COVID-19 samples came from the United States, Italy and Spain. From T cells, B-cell-depleted T cells, or PBMCs came the material, which was cDNA or gDNA.

This receptor was obtained from a man between 60 and 75 years old with active or convalescent COVID-19. Source material: peripheral blood.

The chain's CDR3 is CASSEADRGLDGYTF. CDR3 sequence (DNA): TGTGCCAGCAGTGAAGCTGACAGGGGGCTTGATGGCTACACCTTC. The J gene is TRBJ1-2, the V gene TRBV6-1; 10 bases agree with TRBD1. CDR1 is MNHNS, CDR2 SASEGT, per germline. This CDR3 has 15 residues. V shed 0 bases, J shed 6 bases, and the junction held 4 bases outside the gene matches.